The next 5 T cell receptor beta chains were all read from a single sample in a study of blood T cell repertoires in COVID-19. Data came from immunoSEQ multiplex PCR; TCRdb stores just in-frame clones and leaves some out. The table shows 200,000 to 250,000 clones, with about 86% occurring only once. The sample comprised PBMCs or T cells enriched from blood (not recorded which). All receptors come from a woman aged 50 to 65 in a cohort exposed to, infected with or recovered from COVID-19 (not recorded which).

This clone was detected a few times. The chain is built from TRBV2 and TRBJ1-2, with D possibly matching TRBD1 (5 bases). V lost 3 bases, J lost 8 bases, and 10 bases lay in between. This CDR3 has 12 amino acids. Germline lookup yields CDR1 SNHLY and CDR2 FYNNEI. The DNA of the CDR3 is TGTGCCAGCAGTGAGGGGCCCTCCGGCTACACCTTC. Translated: CASSEGPSGYTF.

This chain connects TRBV19 to TRBJ2-1; 9 bases map to TRBD1. CDR1 and CDR2 from the germline V gene are LNHDA and SQIVND (reference sequence). J lost 12 bases, V lost 6 bases, and 3 bases had no gene match. The CDR3 has 11 amino acids. CDR3 DNA: TGTGCCAGTAGGGACAGGGGATGGCAGTTCTTC. It yields the protein CASRDRGWQFF.

The chain links TRBV10-2 to TRBJ1-4; a possible D gene is TRBD1 (5 bases). V lost 6 bases to trimming and J lost 6 bases, with 11 bases between them. The V gene's germline CDR1 is WSHSY and CDR2 SAAADI. The CDR3 contains 13 residues. CDR3 sequence reads: CASSQGRDEKLFF. CDR3 nucleotide sequence: TGCGCCAGCAGCCAGGGTCGTGATGAAAAACTGTTTTTT.

The chain links TRBV6-2 or TRBV6-3 to TRBJ2-7; the D gene is possibly TRBD1 (6 bases). Trimming took off 5 bases at V and 2 bases at J, with 16 bases between the two ends. The V gene's germline CDR1 is MNHEY and CDR2 SVGEGT. This CDR3 comprises 15 residues. This CDR3 is CASSPYPDSTYEQYF. The CDR3 DNA is TGTGCCAGCAGTCCGTACCCGGACAGTACCTACGAGCAGTACTTC.

V usage is TRBV7-9 and J usage is TRBJ1-1; the D is unclear. Between the trimmed V and J ends, which lost 1 base and 2 bases, there was a span of 8 bases. The germline V gene encodes CDR1 SEHNR and CDR2 FQNEAQ (reference sequence). The CDR3 spans 14 residues. The CDR3 spells CASSLDPVNTEAFF. In nucleotides, the CDR3 is TGTGCCAGCAGCTTAGATCCCGTAAACACTGAAGCTTTCTTT. The entire variable domain, with the rest obtained from reference TRBV7-9 and TRBJ1-1, is as follows: DTGVSQNPRHKITKRGQNVTFRCDPISEHNRLYWYRQTLGQGPEFLTYFQNEAQLEKSRLLSDRFSAERPKGSFSTLEIQRTEQGDSAMYLCASSLDPVNTEAFFGQGTRLTVV.